Sequencing of this TCR beta chain was carried out in a study of T cell responses to AZD1222 COVID-19 vaccine. Background on the study: Analysis merged second doses at about 4 or about 12 weeks.

Concerning this clone: The antigen is unknown.

Study-wide results and caveats: Females made up more of the donors, who were largely white British, and clonal diversity may have come out too low.

The assay was immunoSEQ multiplex PCR, and TCRdb's table has in-frame clones only and misses some. The sample contains under 150,000 clones, around 93% of which appear only once. Germline CDR1 is MNHNY and CDR2 is SVGAGI (reference sequence). The CDR3 is 15 amino acids. Trimming cost V 4 bases and J 0 bases, with 12 bases left between them. This chain links TRBV6-6 with TRBJ1-2, with unresolved D. This specimen consisted of peripheral blood, obtained on day 0 of AZD1222 vaccination. The receptor's source is an adult in good health. As DNA, the CDR3 is TGTGCCAGCAGTTTGGCGGAGGGAGCTAACTATGGCTACACCTTC. Its translation is CASSLAEGANYGYTF.